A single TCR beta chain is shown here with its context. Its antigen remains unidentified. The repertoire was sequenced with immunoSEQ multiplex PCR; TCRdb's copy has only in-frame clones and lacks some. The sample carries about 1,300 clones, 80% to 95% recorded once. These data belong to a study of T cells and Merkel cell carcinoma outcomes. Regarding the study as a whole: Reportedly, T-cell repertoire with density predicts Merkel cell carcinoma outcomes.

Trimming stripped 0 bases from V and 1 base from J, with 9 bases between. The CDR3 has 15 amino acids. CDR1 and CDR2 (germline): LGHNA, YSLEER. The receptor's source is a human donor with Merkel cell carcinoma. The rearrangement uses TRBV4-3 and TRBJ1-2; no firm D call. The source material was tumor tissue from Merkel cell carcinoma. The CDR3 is CASSQDYKDNYGYTF. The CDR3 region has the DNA TGCGCCAGCAGCCAAGATTACAAGGATAACTATGGCTACACCTTC.